The 18 T cell receptor beta chains below come from one sample, sequenced in a study of memory CD4+ T cells and cytomegalovirus serostatus. Single viable CD3+CD4+CD8-CD45RO+ cells were sorted as the memory CD4+ T cells. The repertoire was sequenced with immunoSEQ multiplex PCR; TCRdb's copy has only in-frame clones and lacks some. The repertoire consists of approximately 40,000 clones, with approximately 80% occurring once and the leading ten covering roughly 6.7%. The sample consisted of memory CD4+ T cells from blood. The receptor set was obtained from an adult in good health and CMV-seronegative.

J is TRBJ1-1 and V is TRBV2; D possibly corresponds to TRBD1 (5 bases). V was shortened by 7 bases and J by 2 bases, with 17 bases between the two germline ends. CDR1 and CDR2 (germline): SNHLY, FYNNEI. This CDR3 comprises 15 residues. Written as DNA, the CDR3 is TGTGCCAGCACTATTGGGGCAAGGGTTAACACTGAAGCTTTCTTT. Translated: CASTIGARVNTEAFF.

The genes are TRBV5-1 and TRBJ2-3; 7 bases fit TRBD1. J was trimmed by 2 bases and V by 4 bases; bases with no gene match: 7. Germline V gene data show CDR1 as SGHRS and CDR2 as YFSETQ. The CDR3 consists of 15 residues. The CDR3, as DNA: TGCGCCAGCAGCGCCTATACAGGGGACACAGATACGCAGTATTTT. Protein sequence: CASSAYTGDTDTQYF.

The V and J genes are TRBV30 and TRBJ2-1; 12 nucleotides agree with TRBD2. Per germline, CDR1 GTSNPN and CDR2 SVGIG (reference sequence). CDR3 size: 14 residues. With V trimmed by 3 bases and J by 7 bases, 4 bases remained unmatched. CDR3 sequence reads: CAWRLAGGRNEQFF. CDR3 DNA sequence: TGTGCCTGGAGGCTAGCGGGAGGGAGGAATGAGCAGTTCTTC.

The chain combines TRBV19 with TRBJ1-1; no firm D call. Trimming removed 6 bases from V and 1 base from J, with 9 bases in between. Germline CDR1 LNHDA, CDR2 SQIVND (reference sequence). The CDR3 contains 13 residues. The CDR3 sequence is CASSHLWNTEAFF. Written as DNA, the CDR3 is TGTGCCAGTAGCCACCTTTGGAACACTGAAGCTTTCTTT.

The rearrangement links TRBV4-3 to TRBJ1-1, with D perhaps matching TRBD1 (6 bases). Germline values: CDR1 LGHNA, CDR2 YSLEER. CDR3 size: 16 residues. V dropped 4 bases and J dropped 4 bases, with 19 bases sitting between them. The CDR3, as DNA: TGCGCCAGCAGCCCACGCCACAGGGAGTTCGGCACTGAAGCTTTCTTT. Residues: CASSPRHREFGTEAFF.

The chain uses TRBV7-2 and TRBJ2-5; 9 bases line up with TRBD1. This CDR3 is 16 amino acids long. V was pared by 5 bases and J by 2 bases, with 9 bases of the junction left unmatched. Germline V lookup: CDR1 SGHTA, CDR2 FQGNSA. CDR3 coding DNA: TGTGCCAGCAGCCCTATCGGGACAGGGAGGCAAGAGACCCAGTACTTC. Translating it yields CASSPIGTGRQETQYF.

Written as DNA, the CDR3 is TGCGCCAGCAGCTCTGGGGACAGCACCGGGGAGCTGTTTTTT. Its protein is CASSSGDSTGELFF. The chain combines TRBV5-1 with TRBJ2-2, with TRBD1 identical over 7 bases. The CDR3 is made up of 14 amino acids. Trimming removed 3 bases from V and 4 bases from J; junction bases left unmatched: 3. From germline, CDR1 is SGHRS and CDR2 YFSETQ.

This clone has only a few counts. This chain links TRBV29-1 with TRBJ2-3, with D possibly being TRBD1 or TRBD2 (6 bases each). V was cut by 3 bases and J by 1 base, with 8 bases left in between. The germline V gene encodes CDR1 SQVTM and CDR2 ANQGSEA. This CDR3 contains 13 residues. The CDR3 region is CSVEGGRTDTQYF. DNA of the CDR3: TGCAGCGTTGAGGGGGGCCGCACAGATACGCAGTATTTT.

The chain is built from TRBV29-1 and TRBJ1-2; D call uncertain. The CDR3 is 14 residues long. Germline V gene lookup returns CDR1 SQVTM and CDR2 ANQGSEA. Trimming removed 3 bases from V and 1 base from J, with 12 bases in between. CDR3 protein: CSVEAVGDNYGYTF. The DNA of the CDR3 is TGCAGCGTTGAGGCCGTTGGGGATAACTATGGCTACACCTTC.

This clone is medium-sized within its sample. The rearrangement links TRBV10-1 to TRBJ1-4; TRBD1 matches 7 bases. This CDR3 comprises 14 residues. CDR1 is WNHNN and CDR2 is SYGVQD in the germline V gene (reference sequence). J gave up 7 bases and V 6 bases, and 8 bases lay outside the gene matches. The CDR3 sequence: CASSQQGTPEKLFF. CDR3 coding DNA: TGCGCCAGCAGCCAACAGGGGACCCCTGAAAAACTGTTTTTT.

The V gene is TRBV5-1, the J gene TRBJ1-2; D call uncertain. Per the germline V gene, CDR1 is SGHRS and CDR2 is YFSETQ. This CDR3 is built from 14 residues. Trimming took off 0 bases at V and 8 bases at J, with 14 bases between the two ends. Here the CDR3 DNA reads TGCGCCAGCAGCTTGGATCTGGTAAAGGGAGGCTACACCTTC. This gives the protein CASSLDLVKGGYTF.

This chain uses TRBV2 with TRBJ2-3, with 10 nucleotides matching TRBD2. CDR3 length: 16 amino acids. CDR1 is SNHLY, CDR2 FYNNEI, per germline. With V trimmed by 1 base and J by 2 bases, 3 bases remained unmatched. The CDR3 DNA is TGTGCCAGCAGTGAAGTAAGCGGGAGGGCCACAGATACGCAGTATTTT. Residues: CASSEVSGRATDTQYF.

The chain carries TRBV7-9 and TRBJ2-6, with 8 bases that match TRBD1. The junction had 2 bases not matched to a gene; V was cut back by 3 bases and J by 4 bases. Germline-derived CDR1 and CDR2 are SEHNR and FQNEAQ (reference sequence). This CDR3 has 15 residues. CDR3 residues: CASSLQGAGANVLTF. The CDR3, as DNA: TGTGCCAGCAGCTTGCAGGGGGCCGGGGCCAACGTCCTGACTTTC.

This clone was seen more than once but under ten times. J is TRBJ1-2 and V is TRBV30, with 7 bases matching TRBD1. Trimming at V came to 7 bases and at J to 4 bases, leaving 3 bases not matched to a gene. The CDR3 totals 11 residues. From germline, CDR1 is GTSNPN and CDR2 SVGIG (reference sequence). The DNA for the CDR3 is TGTGCCTCCCGACAGGGCTATGGCTACACCTTC. It yields the protein CASRQGYGYTF.

The J gene is TRBJ2-2, the V gene TRBV15; TRBD2 matches 7 bases. The junction had 7 bases not matched to a gene; V was cut back by 0 bases and J by 6 bases. The CDR3 extends over 16 amino acids. CDR1 is LNHNV, CDR2 YYDKDF, per germline (reference sequence). CDR3 nucleotide sequence: TGTGCCACCAGCAGAGATTTACTAGCGTGGGCCGGGGAGCTGTTTTTT. Its protein is CATSRDLLAWAGELFF.

V is TRBV29-1 and J is TRBJ1-1; D might be TRBD1 (6 bases). V lost 8 bases to trimming and J lost 6 bases, with 16 bases between them. The CDR3 is 12 residues long. The germline CDR1 and CDR2 sequences are SQVTM and ANQGSEA. The CDR3 DNA sequence: TGCAGCTTCGGAACGCCAGGGGCTGAAGCTTTCTTT. This codes for CSFGTPGAEAFF.

The chain combines TRBV19 with TRBJ2-1, with TRBD2 matching over 13 bases. CDR1 is LNHDA and CDR2 is SQIVND in the germline V gene (reference sequence). The V segment lost 6 bases and the J segment 7 bases; nucleotides outside the gene matches: 6. The CDR3 length is 15 residues. The CDR3, as DNA: TGTGCCAGTAGCCGACGGACTAGCGGGAGAAATGAGCAGTTCTTC. This codes for CASSRRTSGRNEQFF.

This chain's CDR3 is CAGRDTEAFF. CDR3 nucleotides: TGTGCCGGAAGGGACACTGAAGCTTTCTTT. The chain couples TRBV19 to TRBJ1-1; D is uncertain. With 11 bases removed from V and 3 bases from J, the gap between germline ends came to 7 bases. This CDR3 is built from 10 residues. The germline V gene encodes CDR1 LNHDA and CDR2 SQIVND (reference sequence).